The 14 T cell receptor beta chains below come from one sample, sequenced in a study of brain T cells in children with intractable seizures. Time point meaning: blood from clinic visit 5 months post-surgery; TSC patient then seizure free. Assay used: immunoSEQ multiplex PCR; TCRdb lists only in-frame clones, some missing. The sample includes about 350,000 clones, 85% to 95% of them seen just once. This sample comprised peripheral blood, obtained 5 to 6 months after surgery. These receptors were taken from a boy under two years old with tuberous sclerosis and intractable seizures.

The genes are TRBV19 and TRBJ2-7; D not certain. Between the trimmed V and J ends, which lost 5 bases and 2 bases, there was a span of 10 bases. Germline CDR1 reads LNHDA; CDR2 reads SQIVND (reference sequence). The CDR3 runs to 13 residues. CDR3 DNA: TGTGCCAGTAGTCCCTCAAATGCCTACGAGCAGTACTTC. Amino acids: CASSPSNAYEQYF.

This chain links TRBV10-1 with TRBJ2-7; 8 bases line up with TRBD1. The CDR3 contains 15 residues. J gave up 0 bases and V 5 bases, and 6 bases lay outside the gene matches. CDR1 WNHNN and CDR2 SYGVQD come from the germline V gene (reference sequence). The CDR3 is CASSTDRGSSYEQYF. The CDR3 coding sequence is TGCGCCAGCAGTACCGACAGGGGAAGCTCCTACGAGCAGTACTTC.

V gene TRBV6-6 combines with J gene TRBJ2-2, with D hard to call. CDR3 length: 14 residues. Germline CDR1 is MNHNY and CDR2 is SVGAGI (reference sequence). V was shortened by 5 bases and J by 4 bases, with 11 bases between the two germline ends. This CDR3 is CASSPQSGTGELFF. The DNA of the CDR3 is TGTGCCAGCAGTCCTCAATCGGGCACCGGGGAGCTGTTTTTT.

The V gene is TRBV7-9, the J gene TRBJ1-6; possibly TRBD1 for D (5 bases). The V end lost 5 bases, the J end lost 5 bases, and 10 bases lay between the germline ends. Germline V gene lookup returns CDR1 SEHNR and CDR2 FQNEAQ (reference sequence). This CDR3 has 14 amino acids. CDR3 in amino acids: CASSATEDNSPLHF. Written as DNA, the CDR3 is TGTGCCAGCAGCGCGACAGAAGATAATTCACCCCTCCACTTT.

Notes on this clone: Germline is not matched at one junction end, which may reflect a read error. The rearrangement joins TRBV6-2 or TRBV6-3 to TRBJ2-1; tentatively, D is TRBD1 (5 bases). The CDR3 is 13 amino acids. Germline lookup yields CDR1 MNHEY and CDR2 SVGEGT. CDR3 sequence reads: CASSPRQKDVGLF. CDR3 DNA sequence: TGTGCCAGCAGTCCCCGACAGAAGGATGTTGGGCTCTTC.

The rearrangement uses TRBV19 and TRBJ1-2; the match to TRBD1 covers 11 bases. The trim removed 7 bases at V and 8 bases at J, leaving 6 bases unmatched. This CDR3 is built from 13 residues. The germline V gene encodes CDR1 LNHDA and CDR2 SQIVND (reference sequence). The CDR3 coding sequence is TGTGCCAGTACTCCGGACAGGGGGCGAGGCTACACCTTC. It codes for CASTPDRGRGYTF.

The chain is built from TRBV5-5 and TRBJ2-7; 7 bases fit TRBD1. CDR1 and CDR2 from the germline V gene are SGHKS and YYEKEE (reference sequence). The CDR3 runs to 14 residues. V was pared by 3 bases and J by 3 bases, with 6 bases of the junction left unmatched. CDR3 nucleotide sequence: TGTGCCAGCAGCTCGGGGACAGAATACTACGAGCAGTACTTC. As protein: CASSSGTEYYEQYF.

The chain couples TRBV5-4 to TRBJ1-1; possibly TRBD1 for D (5 bases). The CDR3 contains 13 residues. Germline lookup yields CDR1 SGHNT and CDR2 YYREEE (reference sequence). V gave up 9 bases and J gave up 11 bases, with 23 bases separating them. CDR3 DNA sequence: TGTGCCACCAGGCTCGAACCGGGTCGGGGGGCTTTCTTT. It encodes CATRLEPGRGAFF.

This chain links TRBV6-1 with TRBJ2-4, with D uncertain. Trimming stripped 1 base from V and 10 bases from J, with 11 bases between. This CDR3 contains 13 residues. CDR1 and CDR2 from the germline V gene are MNHNS and SASEGT. Here the CDR3 reads CASSEGTLEIQYF. The DNA of the CDR3 is TGTGCCAGCAGTGAAGGCACCCTGGAGATTCAGTACTTC.

The V and J genes are TRBV5-8 and TRBJ1-5; tentatively, D is TRBD1 (6 bases). This CDR3 is built from 17 residues. The V gene's germline CDR1 is SGHTS and CDR2 YDEGEE. The V and J ends lost 3 bases and 0 bases respectively, with 16 bases between them. The CDR3 DNA sequence: TGTGCCAGCAGCTGGGATCAGGACAGAAATAGCAATCAGCCCCAGCATTTT. As protein: CASSWDQDRNSNQPQHF.

The chain uses TRBV2 and TRBJ1-3; D is ambiguous. V was trimmed by 3 bases and J by 0 bases, leaving 9 bases between them. Germline V lookup: CDR1 SNHLY, CDR2 FYNNEI. This CDR3 region has 15 residues. CDR3 protein: CASSESQSSGNTIYF. In DNA form, the CDR3 reads TGTGCCAGCAGTGAGTCACAGAGCTCTGGAAACACCATATATTTT.

The V call is TRBV30, the J call TRBJ2-4, with D possibly matching TRBD2 (5 bases). The CDR3 has 14 amino acids. The germline V and J ends were trimmed by 4 bases and 7 bases, with 17 bases remaining between them. Germline CDR1 reads GTSNPN; CDR2 reads SVGIG (reference sequence). The CDR3 sequence is CAWTAGGGLNIQYF. The CDR3 nucleotides read TGTGCCTGGACCGCGGGTGGAGGTTTGAACATTCAGTACTTC.

This clone was seen just once. This chain connects TRBV13 to TRBJ1-1; D not resolved. Germline assignment: CDR1 PRHDT and CDR2 FYEKMQ (reference sequence). CDR3 length equals 13 residues. V lost 5 bases to trimming and J lost 0 bases, with 7 bases between them. The CDR3 protein is CASSPVMNTEAFF. CDR3 DNA: TGTGCCAGCAGCCCCGTCATGAACACTGAAGCTTTCTTT.

The rearrangement links TRBV28 to TRBJ1-2, with a possible D match to TRBD1 (5 bases). Trimming pared 3 bases from V and 8 bases from J, leaving 16 bases between. This CDR3 contains 14 residues. Germline CDR1 is MDHEN and CDR2 is SYDVKM. CDR3 DNA: TGTGCCAGCAGTTTCGGACACCACGGACGAGGCTACACCTTC. Its protein product is CASSFGHHGRGYTF.